The 21 T cell receptor beta chains in this list originate from one sample, sequenced in a study of T cell responses to AZD1222 COVID-19 vaccine. TCRdb's copy holds only in-frame clones and misses some; the assay was immunoSEQ multiplex PCR. Among some 200,000 clones listed, roughly 88% were seen once. Sequencing was performed on peripheral blood, taken on day 0 of AZD1222 vaccination. The receptors were gathered from an adult in good health.

The rearrangement joins TRBV15 to TRBJ1-4; TRBD1 is a possible D gene (5 bases). V gave up 0 bases and J gave up 3 bases, with 8 bases separating them. The CDR3 is made up of 15 amino acids. Germline-derived CDR1 and CDR2 are LNHNV and YYDKDF (reference sequence). The CDR3 nucleotides read TGTGCCACCAGCAGAGACAGGGCGGCTAATGAAAAACTGTTTTTT. Amino acids: CATSRDRAANEKLFF.

The chain uses TRBV24-1 and TRBJ2-1, with 14 bases aligning to TRBD2. V lost 4 bases and J lost 7; bases outside the gene matches: 8. The germline gives CDR1 KGHDR, CDR2 SFDVKD. This CDR3 is built from 17 residues. CDR3 amino acids: CATSDYGTSGSLNEQFF. CDR3 sequence (DNA): TGTGCCACCAGTGACTACGGGACTAGCGGGAGTCTGAATGAGCAGTTCTTC.

The rearrangement links TRBV4-1 to TRBJ2-7, with 9 bases matching TRBD1. The CDR3 covers 15 residues. Trimming cost V 6 bases and J 6 bases; bases outside gene matches: 12. Germline values: CDR1 MGHRA, CDR2 YSYEKL. CDR3 DNA: TGCGCCAGCAGACACCGGGACAGGGCGATGGGCGAGCAGTACTTC. Translating gives CASRHRDRAMGEQYF.

This clone was counted a single time. The chain carries TRBV5-1 and TRBJ1-1, with D tentatively TRBD1 (5 bases). V was pared by 0 bases and J by 1 base, with 16 bases between. Germline V gives CDR1 SGHRS, CDR2 YFSETQ. The CDR3 sequence is 17 residues long. The CDR3 nucleotides read TGCGCCAGCAGCTTGGGGATCATGACAGAGACGAACACTGAAGCTTTCTTT. This gives the protein CASSLGIMTETNTEAFF.

The rearrangement links TRBV2 to TRBJ2-7, with 7 bases identical to TRBD1. The CDR3 is 13 residues long. Germline loops: CDR1 SNHLY, CDR2 FYNNEI. With V trimmed by 5 bases and J by 4 bases, 5 bases remained unmatched. The CDR3 loop is CASSPQTGYEQYF. The CDR3 bases are TGTGCCAGCAGTCCCCAGACAGGGTACGAGCAGTACTTC.

The chain is built from TRBV7-2 and TRBJ1-1; D gene unclear. Trimming left V 5 bases short and J 5 bases short, with 18 bases between. The germline V gene has CDR1 SGHTA and CDR2 FQGNSA. This CDR3 contains 15 residues. CDR3 sequence (DNA): TGTGCCAGCAGCCCCGGCGGCAGATCATTGACTGAAGCTTTCTTT. It encodes CASSPGGRSLTEAFF.

The rearrangement uses TRBV19 and TRBJ2-1; 10 positions agree with TRBD2. Germline lookup yields CDR1 LNHDA and CDR2 SQIVND (reference sequence). V lost 7 bases to trimming and J lost 8 bases; unmatched junction nucleotides: 20. The CDR3 has 18 amino acids. For the CDR3, the DNA is TGTGCCAGTACCCAAGGGTCTGTCCGGCTAGCGGGAGTCGATGAGCAGTTCTTC. It yields the protein CASTQGSVRLAGVDEQFF.

This chain connects TRBV5-4 to TRBJ1-4, with D possibly being TRBD1 (5 bases). The CDR3 loop spans 17 amino acids. V was cut by 4 bases and J by 0 bases, with 16 bases left in between. The germline CDR1 and CDR2 sequences are SGHNT and YYREEE (reference sequence). The CDR3 coding sequence is TGTGCCAGCAGCCCCGGCGGGGGAAGTTCAACTAATGAAAAACTGTTTTTT. Amino acid sequence: CASSPGGGSSTNEKLFF.

V is TRBV9 and J is TRBJ2-7; TRBD1 aligns across 7 bases. CDR3 size: 13 residues. Trimming at V came to 3 bases and at J to 7 bases, leaving 7 bases not matched to a gene. Looked up from germline, CDR1 is SGDLS and CDR2 is YYNGEE. Here the CDR3 DNA reads TGTGCCAGCAGCGAGGGGGCCGGATTAGAGCAGTACTTC. It yields the protein CASSEGAGLEQYF.

V is TRBV7-2 and J is TRBJ1-1, with a weak D call TRBD1 (6 bases). Trimming left V 4 bases short and J 2 bases short, with 14 bases between. CDR3 length equals 15 residues. Germline-derived CDR1 and CDR2 are SGHTA and FQGNSA. The CDR3 loop reads CASSSNRAHNTEAFF. The CDR3 DNA reads TGTGCCAGCAGCTCAAACAGGGCCCATAACACTGAAGCTTTCTTT.

The chain employs TRBV18 and TRBJ1-6, with D unclear. The CDR3 has 15 residues. Germline lookup yields CDR1 KGHSH and CDR2 LQKENI. Trimming removed 3 bases at V and 4 bases at J, with 10 bases between. The DNA for the CDR3 is TGTGCCAGCTCACCCGGACGGACTTATAATTCACCCCTCCACTTT. Amino acid sequence: CASSPGRTYNSPLHF.

The chain employs TRBV7-3 and TRBJ1-2; TRBD1 matches at 10 bases. The germline V gene has CDR1 SGHTA and CDR2 FQGTGA. Trimming cost V 5 bases and J 3 bases; bases outside gene matches: 6. The CDR3 is 15 residues long. CDR3 sequence reads: CASSLRGTGDYGYTF. The DNA of the CDR3 is TGTGCCAGCAGCCTGCGAGGGACAGGGGACTATGGCTACACCTTC.

The V call is TRBV14, the J call TRBJ2-7; D perhaps matches TRBD1 (6 bases). Germline assignment: CDR1 SGHDN and CDR2 FVKESK. This CDR3 spans 17 amino acids. The V end lost 1 base, the J end lost 4 bases, and 20 bases lay between the germline ends. CDR3 region: CASSQVPGTVQGYEQYF. CDR3 nucleotides: TGTGCCAGCAGCCAAGTTCCAGGAACCGTCCAGGGGTACGAGCAGTACTTC.

The rearrangement joins TRBV19 to TRBJ1-6; D is uncertain. The CDR3 contains 16 residues. The V end was cut by 3 bases, the J end by 6 bases, with 15 bases between. CDR1 and CDR2 (germline): LNHDA, SQIVND (reference sequence). The DNA of the CDR3 is TGTGCCAGTAGTATCATGTTGGGTCAGCCTAATTCACCCCTCCACTTT. Translated: CASSIMLGQPNSPLHF.

V usage is TRBV15 and J usage is TRBJ1-3; D gene unclear. V dropped 2 bases and J dropped 0 bases, with 11 bases sitting between them. CDR3 length: 16 residues. In germline, CDR1 is LNHNV, CDR2 YYDKDF (reference sequence). The CDR3: CATSRNTATSGNTIYF. The CDR3 nucleotides are TGTGCCACCAGCAGAAATACAGCCACCTCTGGAAACACCATATATTTT.

V gene TRBV28 combines with J gene TRBJ2-7; D may be TRBD2 (6 bases). The CDR3 has 16 amino acids. CDR1 is MDHEN, CDR2 SYDVKM, per germline. V was shortened by 4 bases and J by 2 bases, with 18 bases between the two germline ends. The CDR3 nucleotides read TGTGCCAGCAGTTCCCCTGGGGGGAGTGACGCCTACGAGCAGTACTTC. Its translation is CASSSPGGSDAYEQYF.

Here the CDR3 DNA reads TGTGCCAGCAGCAAAGTTAGTGGGCAGAACTATGGCTACACCTTC. The encoded protein is CASSKVSGQNYGYTF. J is TRBJ1-2 and V is TRBV21-1; the D segment call TRBD1 is taken from the table without a DNA check. TRBV21-1 is marked as a pseudogene. The CDR3 has 15 residues.

The chain joins TRBV19 to TRBJ2-7; 7 bases map to TRBD1. There are 15 residues in the CDR3. The V gene's germline CDR1 is LNHDA and CDR2 SQIVND (reference sequence). Losses at the gene ends were 9 bases for V and 4 bases for J; bases not matched to a gene: 15. Here the CDR3 DNA reads TGTGCCAGCCGAACACAAAGACAGGGAGTATACGAGCAGTACTTC. Translation gives CASRTQRQGVYEQYF.

The chain's CDR3 is CASILSPGDDRADTQYF. CDR3 in DNA: TGTGCCAGCATTCTCAGTCCCGGAGACGACAGAGCAGATACGCAGTATTTT. The genes are TRBV11-2 and TRBJ2-3; TRBD1 might be the D (5 bases). The CDR3 has 17 amino acids. V shed 7 bases and J shed 4 bases, with 24 bases lying between them. Germline V gene lookup returns CDR1 SGHAT and CDR2 FQNNGV.

V usage is TRBV5-4 and J usage is TRBJ2-1; 7 nucleotides agree with TRBD1. J gave up 1 base and V 3 bases, and 4 bases lay outside the gene matches. Germline CDR1 reads SGHNT; CDR2 reads YYREEE (reference sequence). This CDR3 is 15 amino acids long. The CDR3 coding sequence is TGTGCCAGCAGCTCCGGGACAGAGTCCTACAATGAGCAGTTCTTC. Its protein product is CASSSGTESYNEQFF.

This clone was found once. This chain links TRBV11-2 with TRBJ1-1, with 12 bases lining up with TRBD1. Losses at the gene ends were 4 bases for V and 3 bases for J; bases not matched to a gene: 15. The CDR3 loop spans 19 amino acids. The V gene's germline CDR1 is SGHAT and CDR2 FQNNGV. The CDR3 is CASSSLGQGASLLHTEAFF. In DNA form, the CDR3 reads TGTGCCAGCAGCTCCCTGGGACAGGGGGCTTCTTTATTACACACTGAAGCTTTCTTT.